The clone carrying this T cell receptor (beta chain) is a singleton in its sample. Its antigen is currently unknown. This CDR3 is also generated by other DNA sequences in the sample. PCR involved 60 Vbeta and 13 Jbeta primers. The method was immunoSEQ multiplex PCR; TCRdb's version includes in-frame clones alone and lacks a portion of them. Among 100,000 to 150,000 clones listed, roughly 80% were seen once. This sample was taken from a study of cytomegalovirus exposure and HLA in healthy donors. Study at large: Of some 360 genotyped donors, approximately 80% clustered with self-reported Caucasian donors. Study-wide points: Some V segments (TRBV6-2 and TRBV6-3 among them) were excluded as indistinguishable. Later on, an analysis tied under 20,000 TCR beta sequences to HLA alleles at 0.05 false discovery rate.

In germline, CDR1 is KGHSH, CDR2 LQKENI. CDR3 size: 15 residues. V shed 2 bases and J shed 1 base, with 10 bases lying between them. Sequencing was done on a sample of PBMCs. The TCR was taken from a man between 40 and 49 years old in good health and CMV-seronegative. This rearrangement joins TRBV18 to TRBJ2-3; D might be TRBD2 (5 bases). The CDR3 here is CASSPTSGGTDTQYF. The CDR3 DNA is TGTGCCAGCTCACCAACTTCCGGGGGCACAGATACGCAGTATTTT.